Following are 21 T cell receptor beta chains from one sample sequenced in a study of cytomegalovirus exposure and HLA in healthy donors. PCR used 60 Vbeta primers and 13 Jbeta primers. Measured with immunoSEQ multiplex PCR; TCRdb has only the in-frame clones, and not every one. Of 180,000 or so clones in the sample, over 75% were seen once. What was sequenced was PBMCs. Receptors were obtained from a boy under 10 years old in good health and CMV-seronegative.

This chain links TRBV6-5 with TRBJ1-5; D is unresolved. The CDR3 is 14 residues long. Germline lookup yields CDR1 MNHEY and CDR2 SVGAGI. Deletions cut 6 bases from V and 0 bases from J, with 9 bases between. CDR3: CASSPRVSNQPQHF. The CDR3 bases are TGTGCCAGCAGCCCTCGGGTTAGCAATCAGCCCCAGCATTTT.

The chain uses TRBV7-2 and TRBJ2-3, with TRBD2 identical over 7 bases. The V segment lost 5 bases and the J segment 4 bases; nucleotides outside the gene matches: 3. This CDR3 comprises 13 residues. The V gene's germline CDR1 is SGHTA and CDR2 FQGNSA. CDR3 nucleotides: TGTGCCAGCAGCGGACTAGTGGCAGATACGCAGTATTTT. Its protein product is CASSGLVADTQYF.

This clone was detected only a few times. The rearrangement joins TRBV18 to TRBJ2-7; no clear D gene. Trimming took 5 bases from V and 3 from J, leaving 14 bases between them. The CDR3 covers 14 residues. From germline, CDR1 is KGHSH and CDR2 LQKENI. The CDR3 loop reads CASSSSVAVYEQYF. The CDR3 bases are TGTGCCAGCTCATCCTCAGTGGCTGTCTACGAGCAGTACTTC.

This chain connects TRBV27 to TRBJ1-5; D unclear. The CDR3 covers 15 residues. The germline CDR1 and CDR2 sequences are MNHEY and SMNVEV (reference sequence). With 6 bases removed from V and 0 bases from J, the gap between germline ends came to 12 bases. This CDR3 reads CASRRGQSSNQPQHF. CDR3 sequence (DNA): TGTGCCAGCAGGCGCGGGCAGTCTAGCAATCAGCCCCAGCATTTT.

The chain uses TRBV16 and TRBJ1-1, with TRBD1 as a possible D gene (6 bases). The CDR3 has 16 residues. Germline V lookup: CDR1 KGHSY, CDR2 FQNENV. V dropped 1 base and J dropped 0 bases, with 12 bases sitting between them. CDR3 nucleotides: TGTGCCAGCAGCCAATTGGGGGCGAGGATGAACACTGAAGCTTTCTTT. Protein sequence: CASSQLGARMNTEAFF.

This chain links TRBV15 with TRBJ2-7; 11 nucleotides align to TRBD2. V lost 4 bases and J lost 4; bases outside the gene matches: 6. The CDR3 is 15 amino acids. CDR1 is LNHNV, CDR2 YYDKDF, per germline (reference sequence). The CDR3 nucleotides read TGTGCCACCAGCAATAGCGGGGGGGCATTATACGAGCAGTACTTC. As protein: CATSNSGGALYEQYF.

V is TRBV10-3 and J is TRBJ1-5; D is uncertain. This CDR3 is built from 12 residues. Germline CDR1 and CDR2: ENHRY and SYGVKD. V gave up 2 bases and J gave up 7 bases, with 6 bases separating them. Here the CDR3 reads CAISEEAQPQHF. The DNA of the CDR3 is TGTGCCATCAGTGAGGAAGCCCAGCCCCAGCATTTT.

V usage is TRBV29-1 and J usage is TRBJ2-1; D unresolved. CDR3 size: 13 residues. V gave up 6 bases and J gave up 0 bases, with 9 bases separating them. Germline V gene data show CDR1 as SQVTM and CDR2 as ANQGSEA. DNA of the CDR3: TGCAGCGTCACCGGGTCCTCCTACAATGAGCAGTTCTTC. Encoded protein: CSVTGSSYNEQFF.

This chain uses TRBV7-2 with TRBJ2-5; D remains ambiguous. Trimming removed 3 bases from V and 1 base from J, with 9 bases in between. Germline-derived CDR1 and CDR2 are SGHTA and FQGNSA. This CDR3 spans 14 amino acids. DNA for the CDR3: TGTGCCAGCAGCTTTCGACCGGGCCAAGAGACCCAGTACTTC. It translates to CASSFRPGQETQYF.

This chain joins TRBV2 and TRBJ2-2, with D possibly TRBD1 on 6 matching bases. CDR1 SNHLY and CDR2 FYNNEI come from the germline V gene. V was pared by 8 bases and J by 3 bases, with 16 bases between. This CDR3 spans 15 amino acids. This CDR3 reads CASHRDSHYTGELFF. The CDR3 DNA reads as TGTGCCAGCCACAGGGATAGCCATTACACCGGGGAGCTGTTTTTT.

V and J are TRBV30 and TRBJ2-3, with D possibly matching TRBD2 (5 bases). The CDR3 loop spans 11 amino acids. Deletions cut 5 bases from V and 8 bases from J, with 11 bases between. Germline-derived CDR1 and CDR2 are GTSNPN and SVGIG (reference sequence). As DNA, the CDR3 is TGTGCCTGGGAGGGTGGGCTTACGCAGTATTTT. It is translated as CAWEGGLTQYF. Full variable domain (remainder filled in from reference TRBV30 and TRBJ2-3): SQTIHQWPATLVQPVGSPLSLECTVEGTSNPNLYWYRQAAGRGLQLLFYSVGIGQISSEVPQNLSASRPQDRQFILSSKKLLLSDSGFYLCAWEGGLTQYFGPGTRLTVL.

The rearrangement joins TRBV7-9 to TRBJ2-6; 7 nucleotides agree with TRBD1. This CDR3 spans 18 amino acids. The germline CDR1 and CDR2 sequences are SEHNR and FQNEAQ (reference sequence). V trimming: 5 bases; J trimming: 4 bases; junction bases outside the gene matches: 14. The CDR3 reads CASSTTRQGTDGANVLTF. Here the CDR3 DNA reads TGTGCCAGCAGCACAACCCGACAGGGAACGGACGGGGCCAACGTCCTGACTTTC.

The J gene is TRBJ1-2, the V gene TRBV10-3; a weak D match, TRBD1 (6 bases). The V end was cut by 5 bases, the J end by 8 bases, with 15 bases between. This CDR3 has 13 residues. CDR1 ENHRY and CDR2 SYGVKD come from the germline V gene. The CDR3 DNA follows: TGTGCCATCAGTCCGGGACACTCCGCCGGCTACACCTTC. It is translated as CAISPGHSAGYTF.

V and J are TRBV19 and TRBJ1-6; 8 nucleotides agree with TRBD1. Germline loops: CDR1 LNHDA, CDR2 SQIVND (reference sequence). The CDR3 spans 16 residues. After removal of 9 bases from V and 9 bases from J, the junction contained 16 bases not matched to a gene. CDR3 in DNA: TGTGCCAGCCTTGCGTCAGGGGGCCGGCACGTTTCACCCCTCCACTTT. Amino acids: CASLASGGRHVSPLHF.

This clone came up once. The chain links TRBV7-8 to TRBJ2-7; 10 nucleotides align to TRBD2. V dropped 5 bases and J dropped 6; count of bases not matched to a gene: 16. The CDR3 length is 17 residues. CDR1 is SGHVS, CDR2 FQNEAQ, per germline. CDR3: CASSGKGLASGGSEQYF. The CDR3, as DNA: TGTGCCAGCAGCGGGAAGGGACTAGCTAGCGGGGGAAGCGAGCAGTACTTC.

This clone was picked up one time. The chain is built from TRBV4-1 and TRBJ2-3; tentative D call: TRBD2 (6 bases). This CDR3 is built from 17 residues. With 0 bases removed from V and 2 bases from J, the gap between germline ends came to 15 bases. Germline V gene data show CDR1 as MGHRA and CDR2 as YSYEKL. The CDR3 reads CASSQDETGGYTDTQYF. The CDR3 DNA reads as TGCGCCAGCAGCCAAGATGAGACCGGGGGATACACAGATACGCAGTATTTT.

The V call is TRBV7-2, the J call TRBJ1-2; possibly TRBD1 for D (5 bases). This CDR3 spans 19 amino acids. Germline values: CDR1 SGHTA, CDR2 FQGNSA. The ends were cut back, 1 base at V and 1 base at J, with 22 bases in the middle. CDR3 region: CASSLERFAATGVNYGYTF. Written as DNA, the CDR3 is TGTGCCAGCAGCTTAGAAAGGTTTGCGGCCACAGGCGTTAACTATGGCTACACCTTC.

Worth noting for this clone: Other DNA sequences in the same sample also yield this CDR3. The rearrangement uses TRBV6-5 and TRBJ1-3, with D tentatively TRBD1 (5 bases). Germline CDR1 MNHEY, CDR2 SVGAGI. The ends were cut back, 9 bases at V and 1 base at J, with 7 bases in the middle. The CDR3 contains 12 residues. CDR3 residues: CASQGSGNTIYF. The CDR3 DNA sequence: TGTGCCAGTCAGGGTTCTGGAAACACCATATATTTT.

The CDR3 DNA is TGTGCCGGGGGCCACTCCTACGAGCAGTACTTC. It yields the protein CAGGHSYEQYF. The chain couples TRBV10-3 to TRBJ2-7; TRBD1 might be the D (6 bases). V was pared by 11 bases and J by 0 bases, with 8 bases between. Germline CDR1 reads ENHRY; CDR2 reads SYGVKD. The CDR3 covers 11 residues.

The rearrangement links TRBV9 to TRBJ2-5, with D hard to call. CDR3 length: 14 residues. The V end was cut by 2 bases, the J end by 1 base, with 9 bases between. Germline CDR1 SGDLS, CDR2 YYNGEE. CDR3 DNA sequence: TGTGCCAGCAGCGTTGACGCTAGCCAAGAGACCCAGTACTTC. Encoded protein: CASSVDASQETQYF.

In its sample, this clone was seen once. The gene calls are TRBV6-4 and TRBJ2-7; D gene uncertain. Germline loops: CDR1 MRHNA, CDR2 SNTAGT. V lost 8 bases and J 10 bases, leaving 18 bases between the germline ends. This CDR3 has 12 amino acids. The chain's CDR3 is CASYRASIDQYF. CDR3 DNA: TGTGCCAGCTATCGAGCGTCCATTGATCAGTACTTC.